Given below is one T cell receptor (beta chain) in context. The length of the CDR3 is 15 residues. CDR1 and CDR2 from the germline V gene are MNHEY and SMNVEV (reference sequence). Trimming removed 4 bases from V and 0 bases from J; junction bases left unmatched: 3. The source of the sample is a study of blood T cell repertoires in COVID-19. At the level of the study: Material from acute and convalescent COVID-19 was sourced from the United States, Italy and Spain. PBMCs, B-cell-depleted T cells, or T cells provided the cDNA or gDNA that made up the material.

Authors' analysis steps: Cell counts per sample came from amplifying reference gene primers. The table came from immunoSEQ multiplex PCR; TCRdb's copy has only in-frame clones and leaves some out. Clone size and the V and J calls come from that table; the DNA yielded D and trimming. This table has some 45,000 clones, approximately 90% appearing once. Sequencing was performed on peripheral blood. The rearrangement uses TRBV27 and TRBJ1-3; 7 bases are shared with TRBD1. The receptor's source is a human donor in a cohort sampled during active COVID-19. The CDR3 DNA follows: TGTGCCAGCAGTTCGGACAGGAGCTCTGGAAACACCATATATTTT. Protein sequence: CASSSDRSSGNTIYF.